The 17 T cell receptor beta chains below were found in one sample sequenced in a study of T cell changes during pregnancy in multiple sclerosis. Here immunoSEQ multiplex PCR was the method, and the copy in TCRdb shows in-frame clones only, minus some. The table includes 50,000 to 65,000 clones, approximately 93% detected once. The sample in question was CD8+ T cells from peripheral blood mononuclear cells, obtained in the second trimester of pregnancy. These receptors all come from a female donor with multiple sclerosis, enrolled in a pregnancy study.

This chain joins TRBV30 and TRBJ2-7, with D possibly TRBD2 on 5 matching bases. Germline CDR1 and CDR2: GTSNPN and SVGIG (reference sequence). Between the trimmed V and J ends, which lost 0 bases and 4 bases, there was a span of 7 bases. The CDR3 sequence is 12 residues long. CDR3 sequence reads: CAWSVEGYEQYF. The CDR3 nucleotides are TGTGCCTGGAGTGTTGAGGGATACGAGCAGTACTTC.

The rearrangement joins TRBV18 to TRBJ2-2; TRBD1 matches 8 bases. Trimming removed 3 bases from V and 5 bases from J; junction bases left unmatched: 5. This CDR3 region has 15 residues. Germline assignment: CDR1 KGHSH and CDR2 LQKENI. The CDR3 spells CASSPSGGWTGELFF. The DNA of the CDR3 is TGTGCCAGCTCACCGTCAGGGGGCTGGACCGGGGAGCTGTTTTTT.

Regarding this clone: Other DNA sequences in this sample translate to the same CDR3. This sequence joins TRBV27 and TRBJ1-2; 10 bases match TRBD1. The germline V gene has CDR1 MNHEY and CDR2 SMNVEV (reference sequence). V dropped 4 bases and J dropped 2; count of bases not matched to a gene: 1. This CDR3 comprises 14 residues. The CDR3 bases are TGTGCCAGCAGTTCGGGACAGGGGAACTATGGCTACACCTTC. Residues: CASSSGQGNYGYTF.

The chain links TRBV6-1 to TRBJ1-3, with a tentative D call TRBD1 (5 bases). V shed 3 bases and J shed 4 bases, with 10 bases lying between them. In germline, CDR1 is MNHNS, CDR2 SASEGT. This CDR3 contains 14 residues. The CDR3 region has the DNA TGTGCCAGCAGTGAGGGGCTCCCCGGAAACACCATATATTTT. This translates into CASSEGLPGNTIYF.

The chain uses TRBV9 and TRBJ2-5, with a tentative D call TRBD2 (5 bases). CDR3 length equals 14 residues. Germline loops: CDR1 SGDLS, CDR2 YYNGEE. V dropped 1 base and J dropped 9 bases, with 16 bases sitting between them. The DNA of the CDR3 is TGTGCCAGCAGCGTAAAGGCCCCCGGAGCGGCCCAGTACTTC. Protein product: CASSVKAPGAAQYF.

This chain uses TRBV19 with TRBJ1-4; D perhaps matches TRBD1 (5 bases). Germline V lookup: CDR1 LNHDA, CDR2 SQIVND (reference sequence). Trimming cost V 5 bases and J 10 bases, with 26 bases left between them. CDR3 length: 17 residues. This chain's CDR3 is CASSVAPPQGTYGKLFF. Here the CDR3 DNA reads TGTGCCAGTAGTGTCGCCCCTCCCCAGGGTACTTACGGAAAACTGTTTTTT.

The chain uses TRBV13 and TRBJ2-1; the match to TRBD2 covers 10 bases. The junction had 9 bases not matched to a gene; V was cut back by 5 bases and J by 2 bases. CDR3 size: 17 residues. Germline V CDR1 and CDR2: PRHDT, FYEKMQ (reference sequence). CDR3 nucleotides: TGTGCCAGCAGCCCCCGACCCAGCGGGAGGGCCTACAATGAGCAGTTCTTC. Protein: CASSPRPSGRAYNEQFF.

V is TRBV15 and J is TRBJ2-7, with 13 positions matching TRBD2. The CDR3 is 15 amino acids. CDR1 and CDR2 from the germline V gene are LNHNV and YYDKDF (reference sequence). The V segment lost 5 bases and the J segment 3 bases; nucleotides outside the gene matches: 4. The CDR3 region is CATSLGTSGNYEQYF. The CDR3 bases are TGTGCCACCAGCCTCGGGACTAGCGGGAACTACGAGCAGTACTTC.

This chain links TRBV19 with TRBJ2-3, with D maybe TRBD1 (6 bases). The ends were cut back, 5 bases at V and 7 bases at J, with 16 bases in the middle. Germline V gives CDR1 LNHDA, CDR2 SQIVND (reference sequence). This CDR3 is built from 14 residues. The CDR3 region is CASSFGTGTYTQYF. The CDR3 DNA follows: TGTGCCAGTAGTTTTGGTACGGGGACATATACGCAGTATTTT.

The V call is TRBV6-5, the J call TRBJ2-4; possible D gene TRBD1, 5 bases. V was shortened by 6 bases and J by 0 bases, with 9 bases between the two germline ends. This CDR3 has 14 residues. The germline gives CDR1 MNHEY, CDR2 SVGAGI. CDR3: CASRKGIAKNIQYF. The CDR3 coding sequence is TGTGCCAGCAGAAAGGGGATAGCCAAAAACATTCAGTACTTC.

V is TRBV11-2 and J is TRBJ1-2; no definite D call. This CDR3 comprises 12 residues. The germline gives CDR1 SGHAT, CDR2 FQNNGV. V dropped 1 base and J dropped 7 bases, with 7 bases sitting between them. The CDR3 bases are TGTGCCAGCAGCTTAGGGGAGGGTGGCTACACCTTC. Protein sequence: CASSLGEGGYTF.

This rearrangement joins TRBV28 to TRBJ2-7; the match to TRBD2 covers 9 bases. Losses at the gene ends were 5 bases for V and 2 bases for J; bases not matched to a gene: 19. This CDR3 has 19 residues. Germline-derived CDR1 and CDR2 are MDHEN and SYDVKM. For the CDR3, the DNA is TGTGCCAGCAGTCTACCGGGACTAGCTTCGTTCATGCCTACCTACGAGCAGTACTTC. This sequence encodes CASSLPGLASFMPTYEQYF.

The rearrangement links TRBV9 to TRBJ1-2; 7 bases are shared with TRBD1. The CDR3 is made up of 16 amino acids. J gave up 1 base and V 0 bases, and 6 bases lay outside the gene matches. CDR1 is SGDLS and CDR2 is YYNGEE in the germline V gene. The CDR3, as DNA: TGTGCCAGCAGCGTAGATGTGGGACAGTTTAACTATGGCTACACCTTC. It codes for CASSVDVGQFNYGYTF.

This chain joins TRBV6-6 and TRBJ2-5; tentatively, D is TRBD2 (5 bases). This CDR3 comprises 14 residues. V lost 2 bases and J lost 1, with 8 bases in between. Germline CDR1 reads MNHNY; CDR2 reads SVGAGI (reference sequence). This CDR3 is CASSYVDFQETQYF. CDR3 nucleotides: TGTGCCAGCAGTTACGTGGACTTCCAAGAGACCCAGTACTTC.

The CDR3 protein is CASSDLASGTDTQYF. The CDR3 region has the DNA TGTGCCAGCAGTGACTTGGCTAGCGGCACAGATACGCAGTATTTT. This chain links TRBV6-4 with TRBJ2-3, with D tentatively TRBD2 (6 bases). The CDR3 extends over 15 amino acids. Germline CDR1 is MRHNA and CDR2 is SNTAGT. With 1 base removed from V and 1 base from J, the gap between germline ends came to 9 bases.

V is TRBV4-1 and J is TRBJ2-5; 12 bases fit TRBD2. In germline, CDR1 is MGHRA, CDR2 YSYEKL. This CDR3 comprises 16 residues. V lost 1 base, J lost 2 bases, and 2 bases stayed unmatched. The DNA for the CDR3 is TGCGCCAGCAGCCAAGTACTAGCGGGAGGTCAAGAGACCCAGTACTTC. Its translation is CASSQVLAGGQETQYF.

The rearrangement uses TRBV7-9 and TRBJ1-4; D is uncertain. Trimming stripped 5 bases from V and 0 bases from J, with 10 bases between. Per the germline V gene, CDR1 is SEHNR and CDR2 is FQNEAQ (reference sequence). This CDR3 spans 15 amino acids. The CDR3 DNA reads TGTGCCAGCAGCCCTGGCGCGGCAACTAATGAAAAACTGTTTTTT. Protein sequence: CASSPGAATNEKLFF.